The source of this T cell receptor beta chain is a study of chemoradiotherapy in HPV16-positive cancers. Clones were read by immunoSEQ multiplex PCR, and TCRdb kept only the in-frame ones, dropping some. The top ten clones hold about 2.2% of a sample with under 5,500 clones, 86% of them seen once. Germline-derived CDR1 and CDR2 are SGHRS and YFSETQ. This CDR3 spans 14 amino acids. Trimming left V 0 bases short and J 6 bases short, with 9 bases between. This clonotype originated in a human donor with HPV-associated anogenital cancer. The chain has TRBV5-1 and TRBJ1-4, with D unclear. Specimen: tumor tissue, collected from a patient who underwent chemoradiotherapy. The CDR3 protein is CASSLAGGYEKLFF. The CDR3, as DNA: TGCGCCAGCAGCTTGGCCGGCGGGTATGAAAAACTGTTTTTT.